This T cell receptor (beta chain) was profiled in a study of regulatory T cells in long-lasting Graves disease. Time point here: newly diagnosed GD, antithyroid drugs for less than 3 months. After RNA was extracted from PBMCs, the TCR library was made from it. Study findings and constraints: Patients with persistent disease showed a bias toward TRBV28, TRBJ1-2 and TRBJ2-5.

The V end was cut by 0 bases, the J end by 5 bases, with 14 bases between. This CDR3 is 15 amino acids long. Germline-derived CDR1 and CDR2 are SGHRS and YFSETQ. TCR beta libraries were built with iRepertoire HTBI primers and Arm-PCR of CDR3 regions. TCRdb itself ran the multiplex PCR reads through MiXCR, one entry per CDR3 protein. The sample yields 400,000 to 500,000 distinct CDR3 sequences, 11% to 15% seen once. This clonotype was seen a handful of times. The antigen remains undetermined. The sample was also reused in another study, on T cells in Graves' hyperthyroidism and ophthalmopathy.

The origin of this receptor is a woman aged 45 to 65 with Graves disease. Here the sequenced sample was peripheral blood mononuclear cells (PBMCs), taken at new diagnosis, from a patient treated with antithyroid drugs. The chain combines TRBV5-1 with TRBJ2-5; perhaps TRBD1 as D (6 bases). In DNA form, the CDR3 reads TGCGCCAGCAGCTTGGGGGACACACAAATGGAGACCCAGTACTTC. Protein: CASSLGDTQMETQYF.